A selection of T cell receptor beta chains follows, all from one sample in a study of blood T cells in healthy people across ages. TCRdb redid the calling of the 5' RACE reads with MiXCR, one entry per CDR3 protein. Here the sample spans about a million distinct CDR3 sequences, approximately 38% being singletons. Material for sequencing was blood. These receptors all come from a man in his late teens or twenties in good health. Each CDR3 is given with its conserved first and last residue. D genes are given only for firm matches. Not every row has a clone size; where given, it reads once, few, many or a size class.

V	J	D	size	DNA	CDR3
TRBV9	TRBJ2-1	TRBD2	few	TGTGCCAGCAGCGTAATAGCGGGGGGCTACAATGAGCAGTTCTTC	CASSVIAGGYNEQFF
TRBV10-3	TRBJ1-1	-	-	TGTGCCATCAGTGCCCGGGACTCAAAGGGGCTTGAAGCTTTCTTT	CAISARDSKGLEAFF
TRBV7-2	TRBJ2-3	TRBD1	-	TGTGCCAGCAGCTCTCCGGACAGGGGCACAGATACGCAGTATTTT	CASSSPDRGTDTQYF
TRBV12-3/TRBV12-4	TRBJ1-2	TRBD1	many	TGTGCCAGCACCCATCCGAGACAGGGGCTTCGAGTTGTTGACTACACCTTC	CASTHPRQGLRVVDYTF
TRBV2	TRBJ2-7	-	-	TGTGCCAGCAGTGCGGAACAGGGAAATGAGCAGTACTTC	CASSAEQGNEQYF
TRBV20-1	TRBJ2-1	-	-	TGCAGTGCTGGAACGGGGTGGAATGAGCAGTTCTTC	CSAGTGWNEQFF
TRBV19	TRBJ2-3	-	few	TGTGCCACTACGAAGTTAGGCACAGATACGCAGTATTTT	CATTKLGTDTQYF
TRBV9	TRBJ2-3	-	few	TGTGCCAGCAGCGTCTCTGAACCGGCAGATACGCAGTATTTT	CASSVSEPADTQYF
TRBV4-1	TRBJ1-2	-	-	TGCGCCAGCAGCCAAGTGGTAGAGGAGTACTATGGCTACACCTTC	CASSQVVEEYYGYTF
TRBV6-2/TRBV6-3	TRBJ1-5	TRBD1	few	TGTGCCAGCAGCCGAACGATGGACAGGGGCAATCAGCCCCAGCATTTT	CASSRTMDRGNQPQHF
TRBV2	TRBJ2-5	-	-	TGTGCCACTAACGCAGAGCAAGAGACCCAGTACTTC	CATNAEQETQYF
TRBV7-3	TRBJ2-7	TRBD2	few	TGTGCCAGCAGCTCCAGCGGGGGGGCGAATAATGAGCAGTACTTC	CASSSSGGANNEQYF
TRBV6-2/TRBV6-3	TRBJ1-1	-	-	TGTGCCAGCAGTTACTGGCGACAGTTACACACTGAAGCTTTCTTT	CASSYWRQLHTEAFF
TRBV11-2	TRBJ2-7	-	few	TGTGCCAGCAGCTCCCGACTTGTGTTTTCAAAGGGCTCCGAGCAGTACTTC	CASSSRLVFSKGSEQYF
TRBV5-1	TRBJ2-5	-	-	TGCGCCAGCAGCTTGGCGCAGGGAGATGAGCAGTACTTC	CASSLAQGDEQYF
TRBV6-5	TRBJ2-2	-	-	TGTGCCAGCAGTTACTCTCTAGCTGACGGGGAGCTGTTTTTT	CASSYSLADGELFF
TRBV3-1	TRBJ1-5	-	once	TGTGCCAGCAGCCTCCAGGGGCACGGTCAGCCCCAGCATTTT	CASSLQGHGQPQHF
TRBV29-1	TRBJ1-1	-	few	TGCAGCGTTGAATATGGCGCTATGAACACTGAAGCTTTCTTT	CSVEYGAMNTEAFF
TRBV6-6	TRBJ2-3	-	few	TGTGCCAGCAGTTACGGAATCCAGGGCACGCAGTATTTT	CASSYGIQGTQYF
TRBV20-1	TRBJ1-4	-	-	TGCAGTGCCCCGGGACAATTGGGTTATAGGGATAATGAAAAACTGTTTTTT	CSAPGQLGYRDNEKLFF
TRBV7-8	TRBJ1-1	TRBD1	-	TGTGCCAGCAGCTTAGTACAGGGGAAGAACACTGAAGCTTTCTTT	CASSLVQGKNTEAFF
TRBV6-2/TRBV6-3	TRBJ1-2	-	few	TGTGCCAGCAGTTACTCAGAGCGGCCGGCTTATGGCTACACCTTC	CASSYSERPAYGYTF
TRBV7-2	TRBJ2-7	-	-	TGTGCCAGCACCCTTCTACGACAAATCTACAATGAGCAGTACTTC	CASTLLRQIYNEQYF
TRBV29-1	TRBJ2-2	-	-	TGCAGCGCTAGTGCGGTAGGGTCCAACACCGGGGAGCTGTTTTTT	CSASAVGSNTGELFF
TRBV6-1	TRBJ2-5	-	-	TGTGCCAGCAGTGTCTACAGGGTGGGGGCGCGTCGAGAGACCCAGTACTTC	CASSVYRVGARRETQYF
TRBV10-1	TRBJ1-1	-	-	TGCGCCAGCAGTGAGTCGAAGGGGGTCACTGAAGCTTTCTTT	CASSESKGVTEAFF
TRBV20-1	TRBJ1-4	TRBD1	many	TGCAGTGCTATCGGCGCGGACAGGAAAGAAAAACTGTTTTTT	CSAIGADRKEKLFF
TRBV10-3	TRBJ2-3	-	many	TGTGCCATCAGTGAGTCGGAGGGCTCAGATACGCAGTATTTT	CAISESEGSDTQYF
TRBV4-1	TRBJ1-5	-	few	TGCGCCAGCAGCCAATCGGGACGGGCAAATCAGCCCCAGCATTTT	CASSQSGRANQPQHF
TRBV20-1	TRBJ2-7	TRBD1	-	TGCAGTGCTAGAGGGGAGACAGGGGGCTCTTACGAGCAGTACTTC	CSARGETGGSYEQYF
TRBV20-1	TRBJ1-3	-	-	TGCAGTGCTAGTGATAAGGGAAGCTCTGGAAACACCATATATTTT	CSASDKGSSGNTIYF
TRBV4-1	TRBJ2-3	-	few	TGCGCCAGCAGCCTGCTTGGACAGACAACTAGCACAGATACGCAGTATTTT	CASSLLGQTTSTDTQYF
TRBV5-1	TRBJ2-1	-	-	TGCGCCAGCAGCTTAATGGGGGGGCTATACAATGAGCAGTTCTTC	CASSLMGGLYNEQFF
TRBV20-1	TRBJ1-2	-	-	TGCAGTGCTAGCTCGGGACTAGTCTATGGCTACACCTTC	CSASSGLVYGYTF
TRBV5-1	TRBJ1-4	-	-	TGCGCCAGCAGCTACGACGGTGCAACTAATGAAAAACTGTTTTTT	CASSYDGATNEKLFF
TRBV4-1	TRBJ2-5	TRBD2	-	TGCGCCAGCAGCCAAGATTTAGCGGGGGCGAAACAAGAGACCCAGTACTTC	CASSQDLAGAKQETQYF
TRBV5-1	TRBJ2-3	-	-	TGCGCCAGCAGCTGGGGCGGGGTATCTCCAGATACGCAGTATTTT	CASSWGGVSPDTQYF
TRBV7-9	TRBJ2-1	-	many	TGTGCCAGCAGCTACCAGTTTACCGCCTACAATGAGCAGTTCTTC	CASSYQFTAYNEQFF
TRBV18	TRBJ2-5	-	-	TGTGCCAGCTCCCAATTACCCAGTGTAGAGACCCAGTACTTC	CASSQLPSVETQYF
TRBV7-9	TRBJ2-7	TRBD1	-	TGTGCCAGCAGCAAACCGGGACAGGACTACGAGCAGTACTTC	CASSKPGQDYEQYF
TRBV20-1	TRBJ1-2	-	few	TGCAGTGCTAGAGATAAGGGCGGCAGCGGCATCTATGGCTACACCTTC	CSARDKGGSGIYGYTF
TRBV13	TRBJ2-1	-	few	TGTGCCAGCAGCTCCCTCAATCGGGACAATGAGCAGTTCTTC	CASSSLNRDNEQFF
TRBV12-3/TRBV12-4	TRBJ2-3	TRBD2	few	TGTGCCAGCAGCCGATATGGGACTAGCGGGGGGAACACAGATACGCAGTATTTT	CASSRYGTSGGNTDTQYF
TRBV27	TRBJ1-2	TRBD1	-	TGTGCCAGCAGTCCCTCCCGGGACAGCCCCCTCTATGGCTACACCTTC	CASSPSRDSPLYGYTF
TRBV15	TRBJ1-6	-	few	TGTGCCACCAGCAGAGAATGGAACAGGGCAAATTCACCCCTCCACTTT	CATSREWNRANSPLHF